Presented here are 5 T cell receptor beta chains from one specimen sequenced in a study of graft-versus-host responses after intestinal transplantation. Profiling relied on immunoSEQ multiplex PCR, and the TCRdb table lists in-frame clones only, not all of them. This table has tens of thousands of clones, 93% appearing once. No antigen is known for these receptors. The sample consisted of unstimulated CD8+ T cells sorted from spleen or lymph node cells, taken before intestinal transplant. Receptor source: a human donor who received an intestinal transplant.

The rearrangement links TRBV27 to TRBJ1-5; tentative D call: TRBD1 (5 bases). V shed 5 bases and J shed 6 bases, with 14 bases lying between them. Per germline, CDR1 MNHEY and CDR2 SMNVEV (reference sequence). The CDR3 covers 14 residues. CDR3 coding DNA: TGTGCCAGCAGTGGGGGGGGAGACGGTCAGCCCCAGCATTTT. Its translation is CASSGGGDGQPQHF.

V and J are TRBV2 and TRBJ2-1, with D unresolved. CDR3 length: 11 amino acids. The germline V gene encodes CDR1 SNHLY and CDR2 FYNNEI. Trimming pared 6 bases from V and 7 bases from J, leaving 7 bases between. CDR3 loop: CASRVLNEQFF. The CDR3 DNA is TGTGCCAGCAGAGTCCTAAATGAGCAGTTCTTC.

V is TRBV27 and J is TRBJ2-7, with 10 bases fitting TRBD1. This CDR3 contains 15 residues. Germline assignment: CDR1 MNHEY and CDR2 SMNVEV (reference sequence). The V gene end was trimmed by 2 bases and the J gene end by 5 bases; junction bases not matched to a gene: 6. The CDR3 is CASSLRDRGGHEQYF. In nucleotides, the CDR3 is TGTGCCAGCAGTTTACGGGACAGGGGAGGTCACGAGCAGTACTTC.

This sequence joins TRBV27 and TRBJ2-1, with 10 positions matching TRBD2. V trimming: 7 bases; J trimming: 8 bases; junction bases outside the gene matches: 11. This CDR3 region has 15 residues. Germline CDR1 MNHEY, CDR2 SMNVEV (reference sequence). As DNA, the CDR3 is TGTGCCAGCATCCCCCTAGCGGGGGCTTGGCATGAGCAGTTCTTC. Residues: CASIPLAGAWHEQFF.

Comment on this clone: At the DNA level, this CDR3 is encoded by other sequences in the same sample as well. The V call is TRBV9, the J call TRBJ1-2, with D possibly matching TRBD1 (6 bases). Germline CDR1 SGDLS, CDR2 YYNGEE. Trimming cost V 3 bases and J 2 bases, with 11 bases left between them. The CDR3 is made up of 14 amino acids. CDR3 DNA: TGTGCCAGCAGCGCCCGGGACACAAACTATGGCTACACCTTC. Translation gives CASSARDTNYGYTF.